Each of the 21 T cell receptor beta chains below was sequenced from the same sample in a study of blood T cells in healthy people across ages. The authors ran a second PCR of 7 to 11 cycles using a sample-barcoded 5' primer and a J-beta primer mix. TCRdb ran MiXCR on the 5' RACE reads and lists one entry per CDR3 protein. The data hold hundreds of thousands of distinct CDR3 sequences, with roughly 47% observed a single time. The sequenced material came from blood. Source of these receptors: an older woman in good health.

This clonotype was observed many times. This chain joins TRBV27 and TRBJ2-1; 8 bases agree with TRBD2. Germline V CDR1 and CDR2: MNHEY, SMNVEV (reference sequence). V trimming: 5 bases; J trimming: 9 bases; junction bases outside the gene matches: 6. The CDR3 extends over 13 amino acids. CDR3 in amino acids: CASSATSAGEQFF. Written as DNA, the CDR3 is TGTGCCAGCAGTGCGACTAGCGCCGGTGAGCAGTTCTTC.

The J gene is TRBJ2-7, the V gene TRBV5-1, with D hard to call. The germline V gene encodes CDR1 SGHRS and CDR2 YFSETQ. The germline V and J ends were trimmed by 4 bases and 4 bases, with 12 bases remaining between them. The CDR3 is made up of 13 amino acids. The CDR3 spells CASSAESQYEQYF. CDR3 DNA sequence: TGCGCCAGCAGCGCGGAGTCGCAGTACGAGCAGTACTTC.

The chain has TRBV7-2 and TRBJ2-7; 8 nucleotides line up with TRBD1. J was trimmed by 3 bases and V by 5 bases; bases with no gene match: 6. Germline V gene sequence: CDR1 SGHTA, CDR2 FQGNSA. This CDR3 contains 14 residues. The CDR3 reads CASSPTGVRYEQYF. The CDR3 DNA reads as TGTGCCAGCAGCCCGACAGGGGTCCGCTACGAGCAGTACTTC. Variable domain in full (rest from reference TRBV7-2 and TRBJ2-7): GAGVSQSPSNKVTEKGKDVELRCDPISGHTALYWYRQSLGQGLEFLIYFQGNSAPDKSGLPSDRFSAERTGGSVSTLTIQRTQQEDSAVYLCASSPTGVRYEQYFGPGTRLTVT.

The rearrangement uses TRBV3-1 and TRBJ2-3, with 8 nucleotides matching TRBD1. The ends lost 4 bases at V and 5 bases at J; junction bases unmatched: 8. CDR3 length: 15 amino acids. Germline V gene sequence: CDR1 LGHDT, CDR2 YNNKEL (reference sequence). CDR3 in amino acids: CASSRFRGQEDTQYF. DNA of the CDR3: TGTGCCAGCAGCCGTTTCAGGGGGCAAGAAGATACGCAGTATTTT.

The V call is TRBV20-1, the J call TRBJ1-5; D gene ambiguous. V was shortened by 3 bases and J by 5 bases, with 11 bases between the two germline ends. In germline, CDR1 is DFQATT, CDR2 SNEGSKA (reference sequence). This CDR3 contains 13 residues. CDR3 sequence: CSASLAIDQPQHF. The DNA of the CDR3 is TGCAGTGCTAGTCTGGCGATCGATCAGCCCCAGCATTTT.

CDR3 sequence reads: CASFGTGRRSYEQYF. The CDR3 DNA is TGTGCCAGCTTTGGAACGGGGAGGCGCTCCTACGAGCAGTACTTC. The chain combines TRBV6-2 or TRBV6-3 with TRBJ2-7, with D perhaps matching TRBD2 (6 bases). V lost 8 bases and J lost 0, with 17 bases in between. Per germline, CDR1 MNHEY and CDR2 SVGEGT. CDR3 length equals 15 residues.

V is TRBV29-1 and J is TRBJ1-1; D remains unclear. Germline CDR1 and CDR2: SQVTM and ANQGSEA. The CDR3 covers 13 residues. V dropped 5 bases and J dropped 2 bases, with 12 bases sitting between them. CDR3 bases: TGCAGCGTTAAGGCCCATCCAAACACTGAAGCTTTCTTT. Its translation: CSVKAHPNTEAFF.

This clonotype was seen more than once but under ten times. The rearrangement links TRBV7-2 to TRBJ2-7; D not certain. This CDR3 has 14 amino acids. V was cut by 1 base and J by 0 bases, with 7 bases left in between. CDR1 and CDR2 (germline): SGHTA, FQGNSA. The CDR3 DNA follows: TGTGCCAGCAGCTTAGGGTCCTTCTCCTACGAGCAGTACTTC. It specifies CASSLGSFSYEQYF.

This clonotype came up many times. V is TRBV10-3 and J is TRBJ2-7; D ambiguous. The V and J ends lost 6 bases and 0 bases respectively, with 6 bases between them. The CDR3 spans 12 residues. Germline V lookup: CDR1 ENHRY, CDR2 SYGVKD. The CDR3 is CAISPSSYEQYF. Written as DNA, the CDR3 is TGTGCCATCAGCCCAAGCTCCTACGAGCAGTACTTC.

J is TRBJ1-5 and V is TRBV5-8; 8 bases map to TRBD1. V was clipped by 5 bases and J by 6 bases; unmatched bases: 13. The CDR3 runs to 16 residues. The germline CDR1 and CDR2 sequences are SGHTS and YDEGEE. CDR3 DNA sequence: TGTGCCAGCAGACCACTCACAGGGGGGGAGAGTCAGCCCCAGCATTTT. Amino acid sequence: CASRPLTGGESQPQHF.

The chain uses TRBV12-3 or TRBV12-4 and TRBJ2-3; D is unresolved. The V end lost 5 bases, the J end lost 0 bases, and 9 bases lay between the germline ends. This CDR3 is built from 14 residues. The CDR3 nucleotides are TGTGCCAGCAGTCGGACGGATAGCACAGATACGCAGTATTTT. The encoded protein is CASSRTDSTDTQYF.

The chain has TRBV9 and TRBJ2-1; D is undetermined. Trimming removed 0 bases at V and 13 bases at J, with 14 bases between. The CDR3 length is 13 residues. Germline V gene sequence: CDR1 SGDLS, CDR2 YYNGEE. The CDR3 DNA reads as TGTGCCAGCAGCGTAGGCTCCAGCTATCGTCAGTTCTTC. It encodes CASSVGSSYRQFF.

The table lists this clonotype with a few counts. V and J are TRBV29-1 and TRBJ1-2, with TRBD1 identical over 8 bases. The V segment lost 7 bases and the J segment 10 bases; nucleotides outside the gene matches: 11. The CDR3 loop spans 12 amino acids. Per germline, CDR1 SQVTM and CDR2 ANQGSEA. The CDR3 loop reads CSARPGTGLYTF. The CDR3 DNA reads as TGCAGCGCCCGGCCCGGGACAGGACTCTACACCTTC.

V gene TRBV9 combines with J gene TRBJ2-5; perhaps D is TRBD1 or TRBD2 (5 bases each). The DNA end lines up better with TRBJ2-7; the J call may be wrong. The CDR3 runs 13 residues. Germline V gene data show CDR1 as SGDLS and CDR2 as YYNGEE. The CDR3 spells CASSVERDHEQYF. Written as DNA, the CDR3 is TGTGCCAGCAGCGTAGAAAGGGACCACGAGCAGTACTTC.

To note about this clonotype: The junction differs from germline at one of its ends, possibly a read error. The gene calls are TRBV27 and TRBJ2-6, with 8 bases that match TRBD1. From germline, CDR1 is MNHEY and CDR2 SMNVEV (reference sequence). The CDR3 is 18 amino acids. The CDR3 region is CASGRLGQVNSGANVPTF. The CDR3 nucleotides are TGTGCCAGCGGTCGTTTGGGACAGGTAAACTCTGGGGCCAACGTCCCGACTTTC.

The chain joins TRBV3-1 to TRBJ2-5; 9 bases line up with TRBD2. Germline V gives CDR1 LGHDT, CDR2 YNNKEL (reference sequence). The V gene end was trimmed by 0 bases and the J gene end by 9 bases; junction bases not matched to a gene: 11. The CDR3 is 16 amino acids. CDR3 region: CASSQERAGGRPAQYF. The CDR3 coding sequence is TGTGCCAGCAGCCAAGAGCGAGCGGGGGGCCGTCCCGCCCAGTACTTC.

This clonotype has at least ten counts. For the CDR3, the DNA is TGTGCCAGCAGCCCTACGGGGAATCAGCCCCAGCATTTT. The encoded protein is CASSPTGNQPQHF. This sequence joins TRBV7-9 and TRBJ1-5; D remains unclear. CDR3 length equals 13 residues. Between the trimmed V and J ends, which lost 5 bases and 4 bases, there was a span of 9 bases. Germline V gives CDR1 SEHNR, CDR2 FQNEAQ (reference sequence).

The DNA for the CDR3 is TGCAGTGGGACTAGCAGCGAGACCCAGTACTTC. This gives the protein CSGTSSETQYF. V usage is TRBV20-1 and J usage is TRBJ2-5, with 8 bases identical to TRBD2. Germline CDR1 reads DFQATT; CDR2 reads SNEGSKA (reference sequence). The CDR3 contains 11 residues. V dropped 7 bases and J dropped 5; count of bases not matched to a gene: 3.

A note on this clonotype: Germline is not matched at one junction end, which may reflect a read error. The J gene is TRBJ2-3, the V gene TRBV6-2 or TRBV6-3; D unclear. The length of the CDR3 is 13 residues. Per the germline V gene, CDR1 is MNHEY and CDR2 is SVGEGT. The CDR3 DNA is TGTGCCAGCAGTCCCCGGTTATTAGATGCGCAGTATTTT. This gives the protein CASSPRLLDAQYF.

This clonotype was picked up many times. The rearrangement links TRBV10-3 to TRBJ1-5; tentative D call: TRBD1 (5 bases). CDR1 and CDR2 (germline): ENHRY, SYGVKD. This CDR3 contains 14 residues. Trimming removed 4 bases at V and 2 bases at J, with 9 bases between. CDR3 amino acids: CAISAGGGNQPQHF. The CDR3 coding sequence is TGTGCCATCAGTGCTGGGGGAGGCAATCAGCCCCAGCATTTT.

This clonotype was found a few times. This chain joins TRBV14 and TRBJ1-1, with D possibly matching TRBD1 (6 bases). Germline V CDR1 and CDR2: SGHDN, FVKESK. With 5 bases removed from V and 5 bases from J, the gap between germline ends came to 15 bases. The CDR3 sequence is 14 residues long. CDR3 DNA sequence: TGTGCCAGCAGCTTGGCACAGGGTCGGACTGAAGCTTTCTTT. The encoded protein is CASSLAQGRTEAFF. The entire variable domain, with the rest obtained from reference TRBV14 and TRBJ1-1, is as follows: EAGVTQFPSHSVIEKGQTVTLRCDPISGHDNLYWYRRVMGKEIKFLLHFVKESKQDESGMPNNRFLAERTGGTYSTLKVQPAELEDSGVYFCASSLAQGRTEAFFGQGTRLTVV.